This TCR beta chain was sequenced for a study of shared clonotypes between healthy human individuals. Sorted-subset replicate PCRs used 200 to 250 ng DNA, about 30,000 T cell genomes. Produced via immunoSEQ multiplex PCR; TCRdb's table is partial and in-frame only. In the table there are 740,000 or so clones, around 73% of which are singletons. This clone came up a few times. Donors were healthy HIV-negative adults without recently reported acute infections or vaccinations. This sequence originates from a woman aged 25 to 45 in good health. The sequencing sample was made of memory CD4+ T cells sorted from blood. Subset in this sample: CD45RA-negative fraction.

CDR3 bases: TGCAGCGTTGTAGCGGGAGGAGGCGAGACCCAGTACTTC. This codes for CSVVAGGGETQYF. The V call is TRBV29-1, the J call TRBJ2-5, with 10 bases fitting TRBD2. CDR1 SQVTM and CDR2 ANQGSEA come from the germline V gene. This CDR3 has 13 amino acids. After removal of 4 bases from V and 5 bases from J, the junction contained 4 bases not matched to a gene.